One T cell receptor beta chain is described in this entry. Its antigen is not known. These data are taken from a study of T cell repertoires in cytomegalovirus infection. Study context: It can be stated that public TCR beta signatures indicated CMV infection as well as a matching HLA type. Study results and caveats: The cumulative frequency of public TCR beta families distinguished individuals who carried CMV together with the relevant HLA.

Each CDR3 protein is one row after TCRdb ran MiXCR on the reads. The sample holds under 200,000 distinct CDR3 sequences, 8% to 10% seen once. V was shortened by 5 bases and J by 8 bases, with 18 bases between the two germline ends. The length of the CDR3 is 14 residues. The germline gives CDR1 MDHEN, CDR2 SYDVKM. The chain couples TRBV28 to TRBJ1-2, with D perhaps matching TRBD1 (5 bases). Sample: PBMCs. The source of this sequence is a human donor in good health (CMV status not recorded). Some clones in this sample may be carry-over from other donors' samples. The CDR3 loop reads CASSVVGEWGGYTF. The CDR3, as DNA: TGTGCCAGCAGTGTGGTGGGGGAATGGGGCGGCTACACCTTC.